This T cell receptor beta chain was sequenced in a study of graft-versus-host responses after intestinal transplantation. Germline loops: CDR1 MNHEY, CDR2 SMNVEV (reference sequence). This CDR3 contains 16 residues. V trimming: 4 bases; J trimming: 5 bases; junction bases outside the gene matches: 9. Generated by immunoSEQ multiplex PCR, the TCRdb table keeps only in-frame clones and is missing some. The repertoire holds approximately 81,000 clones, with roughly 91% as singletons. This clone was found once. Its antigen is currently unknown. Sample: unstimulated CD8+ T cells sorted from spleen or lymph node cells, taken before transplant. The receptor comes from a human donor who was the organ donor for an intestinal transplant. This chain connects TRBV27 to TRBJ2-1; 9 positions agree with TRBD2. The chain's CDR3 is CASSSPLQRGDNEQFF. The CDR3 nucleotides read TGTGCCAGCAGTTCCCCCCTCCAGCGGGGGGACAATGAGCAGTTCTTC.